This entry lists 32 T cell receptor beta chains sequenced from one sample in a study of blood T cell repertoires in COVID-19 (dated by TCRdb to the early 2020s). The library came from the immunoSEQ multiplex PCR assay. Sourced from immuneACCESS, this table was stored by TCRdb with only in-frame sequences that have V and J called. A share of the clones is absent; for the studies checked, an unresolved V gene accounts for under half, and the remainder has no known explanation. The sample yields under 200,000 clones; around four fifths were counted once. Roughly 8.1% of the sample comes from the top ten. The specimen sequenced was peripheral blood. These receptor sequences come from a woman aged 80 or older with COVID-19, enrolled during active disease.

The V gene is TRBV6-5, the J gene TRBJ1-1, with D perhaps TRBD1 (6 bases). Trimming stripped 0 bases from V and 3 bases from J, with 14 bases between. CDR3 length equals 16 residues. Germline CDR1 MNHEY, CDR2 SVGAGI. The CDR3 here is CASSYSGGDADTEAFF. DNA for the CDR3: TGTGCCAGCAGTTACTCAGGGGGGGATGCGGACACTGAAGCTTTCTTT.

This rearrangement joins TRBV2 to TRBJ2-7; D may be TRBD2 (5 bases). CDR3 length equals 11 residues. V was clipped by 2 bases and J by 12 bases, with 11 bases between them. Germline V lookup: CDR1 SNHLY, CDR2 FYNNEI. The CDR3 reads CASSERERAYF. The CDR3, as DNA: TGTGCCAGCAGTGAACGGGAACGGGCGTACTTC. Full variable domain (rest looked up from reference TRBV2 and TRBJ2-7): EPEVTQTPSHQVTQMGQEVILRCVPISNHLYFYWYRQILGQKVEFLVSFYNNEISEKSEIFDDQFSVERPDGSNFTLKIRSTKLEDSAMYFCASSERERAYFGPGTRLTVT.

V gene TRBV3-1 (or the pseudogene TRBV3-2) combines with J gene TRBJ2-1; 7 nucleotides align to TRBD2. This CDR3 has 13 residues. With 4 bases clipped from V and 10 bases from J, the junction kept 7 bases outside the gene matches. The germline gives CDR1 LGHDT, CDR2 YNNKEL (reference sequence). The CDR3 sequence: CASSRRAGAEQFF. CDR3 nucleotides: TGTGCCAGCAGCCGCCGGGCGGGAGCCGAGCAGTTCTTC.

This chain links TRBV5-1 with TRBJ1-3; TRBD1 aligns across 8 bases. The CDR3 has 15 residues. V was clipped by 4 bases and J by 4 bases; unmatched bases: 7. Per the germline V gene, CDR1 is SGHRS and CDR2 is YFSETQ. CDR3 nucleotide sequence: TGCGCCAGCAGCGTTTCGACAGGGGAAGGAAACACCATATATTTT. Its translation: CASSVSTGEGNTIYF.

The rearrangement links TRBV2 to TRBJ2-3; the match to TRBD2 covers 8 bases. In germline, CDR1 is SNHLY, CDR2 FYNNEI. Unmatched junction bases numbered 5, after V lost 7 bases and J lost 2 bases. This CDR3 region has 14 residues. The CDR3 nucleotides read TGTGCCAGCAAGAGCGGGAGTATCACAGATACGCAGTATTTT. Its translation is CASKSGSITDTQYF.

As DNA, the CDR3 is TGTGCCAGCAGCTTGGCCGGGAATTCACCCCTCCACTTT. This gives the protein CASSLAGNSPLHF. The V and J genes are TRBV5-6 and TRBJ1-6; D not certain. The germline V and J ends were trimmed by 0 bases and 7 bases, with 5 bases remaining between them. The CDR3 consists of 13 residues. The germline CDR1 and CDR2 sequences are SGHDT and YYEEEE.

The CDR3 sequence is CASSSAGAGEQFF. CDR3 nucleotide sequence: TGTGCCAGCAGTTCAGCGGGAGCAGGAGAGCAGTTCTTC. The chain recombines TRBV28 with TRBJ2-1; TRBD2 matches 8 bases. The germline V gene has CDR1 MDHEN and CDR2 SYDVKM. Unmatched junction bases numbered 6, after V lost 4 bases and J lost 10 bases. The CDR3 consists of 13 residues.

The rearrangement links TRBV18 to TRBJ2-5; D unresolved. The CDR3 is made up of 14 amino acids. The ends were cut back, 3 bases at V and 5 bases at J, with 13 bases in the middle. The germline V gene encodes CDR1 KGHSH and CDR2 LQKENI. CDR3 coding DNA: TGTGCCAGCTCACCGGCGGCGGTTACGGAGACCCAGTACTTC. The encoded protein is CASSPAAVTETQYF.

This clone has a handful of counts. This chain links TRBV27 with TRBJ2-7, with a possible D match to TRBD2 (6 bases). Between the trimmed V and J ends, which lost 3 bases and 7 bases, there was a span of 16 bases. Germline V CDR1 and CDR2: MNHEY, SMNVEV (reference sequence). This CDR3 is built from 14 residues. The CDR3 sequence is CASSFGQGLAEQYF. The CDR3 DNA reads TGTGCCAGCAGTTTCGGGCAGGGCCTAGCGGAGCAGTACTTC.

The chain is built from TRBV28 and TRBJ2-3; TRBD1 matches 8 bases. From germline, CDR1 is MDHEN and CDR2 SYDVKM. CDR3 length: 17 amino acids. J gave up 0 bases and V 6 bases, and 11 bases lay outside the gene matches. CDR3 nucleotide sequence: TGTGCCAGCAGAGATCCTGGGAGGACAGGGAGCACAGATACGCAGTATTTT. Protein product: CASRDPGRTGSTDTQYF.

The rearrangement uses TRBV9 and TRBJ2-2; D unresolved. Germline CDR1 and CDR2: SGDLS and YYNGEE. V lost 0 bases to trimming and J lost 0 bases, with 6 bases between them. The length of the CDR3 is 15 residues. The CDR3 spells CASSVARTNTGELFF. Written as DNA, the CDR3 is TGTGCCAGCAGCGTAGCCAGGACGAACACCGGGGAGCTGTTTTTT.

This clone turned up a few times. This chain connects TRBV24-1 to TRBJ1-6; 7 bases match TRBD1. Trimming removed 4 bases from V and 7 bases from J; junction bases left unmatched: 6. The CDR3 spans 15 residues. CDR1 is KGHDR and CDR2 is SFDVKD in the germline V gene. CDR3 in amino acids: CATSDRDRVNSPLHF. DNA of the CDR3: TGTGCCACCAGTGACCGCGACAGGGTCAATTCACCCCTCCACTTT.

The chain is built from TRBV7-2 and TRBJ2-5, with 15 nucleotides matching TRBD2. The CDR3 sequence is 16 residues long. Germline loops: CDR1 SGHTA, CDR2 FQGNSA. Germline trimming cut 6 bases from V and 2 bases from J; bases unmatched to any gene: 4. In DNA form, the CDR3 reads TGTGCCAGCAGTCGGACTAGCGGGGGGGCTCAAGAGACCCAGTACTTC. Residues: CASSRTSGGAQETQYF. The variable domain in full, completed from reference TRBV7-2 and TRBJ2-5, reads GAGVSQSPSNKVTEKGKDVELRCDPISGHTALYWYRQSLGQGLEFLIYFQGNSAPDKSGLPSDRFSAERTGGSVSTLTIQRTQQEDSAVYLCASSRTSGGAQETQYFGPGTRLLVL.

The genes are TRBV19 and TRBJ1-3; TRBD1 matches at 8 bases. The CDR3 length is 12 residues. Germline V gene sequence: CDR1 LNHDA, CDR2 SQIVND (reference sequence). V dropped 8 bases and J dropped 11; count of bases not matched to a gene: 8. CDR3 DNA: TGTGCCAGTGATACAGGGGGTAGCGCCATATATTTT. Protein sequence: CASDTGGSAIYF.

J is TRBJ2-1 and V is TRBV9; a possible D gene is TRBD1 (5 bases). V shed 0 bases and J shed 1 base, with 17 bases lying between them. CDR1 is SGDLS, CDR2 YYNGEE, per germline. This CDR3 has 18 residues. CDR3 in amino acids: CASSVGQGGWSSYNEQFF. As DNA, the CDR3 is TGTGCCAGCAGCGTAGGGCAGGGTGGTTGGTCATCCTACAATGAGCAGTTCTTC.

The J gene is TRBJ1-4, the V gene TRBV5-1; 8 bases map to TRBD1. Looked up from germline, CDR1 is SGHRS and CDR2 is YFSETQ. The CDR3 sequence is 13 residues long. The V gene end was trimmed by 1 base and the J gene end by 8 bases; junction bases not matched to a gene: 1. The CDR3 loop is CASSLRQGEKLFF. CDR3 sequence (DNA): TGCGCCAGCAGCTTGCGACAGGGGGAAAAACTGTTTTTT.

The rearrangement joins TRBV20-1 to TRBJ1-2; 9 bases align to TRBD1. The length of the CDR3 is 14 residues. Germline CDR1 is DFQATT and CDR2 is SNEGSKA (reference sequence). The J segment lost 3 bases and the V segment lost 3 bases, leaving 5 bases of the junction unmatched. CDR3: CSASPGTGYYGYTF. Written as DNA, the CDR3 is TGCAGTGCTAGTCCCGGGACAGGGTACTATGGCTACACCTTC.

V usage is TRBV4-2 and J usage is TRBJ2-1, with D perhaps matching TRBD1 (6 bases). V shed 5 bases and J shed 0 bases, with 17 bases lying between them. Germline-derived CDR1 and CDR2 are LGHNA and YNFKEQ. The CDR3 runs to 17 residues. DNA for the CDR3: TGTGCCAGCAGCTCCGTGTCCAGGGGCAGCTCCTACAATGAGCAGTTCTTC. The encoded protein is CASSSVSRGSSYNEQFF.

This clone has just one count. The V gene is TRBV28, the J gene TRBJ2-2; D gene ambiguous. The CDR3 extends over 11 amino acids. Between the trimmed V and J ends, which lost 9 bases and 1 base, there was a span of 3 bases. Germline CDR1 MDHEN, CDR2 SYDVKM. In nucleotides, the CDR3 is TGTGCCAGTCAGAACACCGGGGAGCTGTTTTTT. Translation gives CASQNTGELFF.

This chain uses TRBV6-6 with TRBJ2-7; 8 bases agree with TRBD2. Losses at the gene ends were 7 bases for V and 4 bases for J; bases not matched to a gene: 3. CDR3 length: 12 residues. Germline values: CDR1 MNHNY, CDR2 SVGAGI (reference sequence). As DNA, the CDR3 is TGTGCCAGCACCCGGGGGGGGTACGAGCAGTACTTC. Translating it yields CASTRGGYEQYF.

This chain links TRBV7-9 with TRBJ2-3; maybe TRBD1 (5 bases). Between the trimmed V and J ends, which lost 3 bases and 1 base, there was a span of 14 bases. CDR3 length: 16 residues. Per the germline V gene, CDR1 is SEHNR and CDR2 is FQNEAQ (reference sequence). The CDR3 DNA reads as TGTGCCAGCAGCTTCGTTCGTGGGGCCCGCACAGATACGCAGTATTTT. Translation gives CASSFVRGARTDTQYF.

This clone showed up just once. The chain is built from TRBV4-1 and TRBJ1-4, with a tentative D call TRBD1 (5 bases). The CDR3 extends over 15 amino acids. Trimming shortened V by 4 bases and J by 5 bases, and 14 bases separated the two germline ends. Germline CDR1 is MGHRA and CDR2 is YSYEKL. CDR3 in amino acids: CASSPLGGGNEKLFF. CDR3 DNA sequence: TGCGCCAGCAGCCCTCTCGGGGGAGGGAATGAAAAACTGTTTTTT.

For the CDR3, the DNA is TGTGCCAGCAGCTTAGGACAGGGCCTGGCTCAGCCCCAGCATTTT. Its protein product is CASSLGQGLAQPQHF. This chain joins TRBV7-2 and TRBJ1-5, with TRBD1 identical over 7 bases. Trimming cost V 1 base and J 6 bases; bases outside gene matches: 6. The CDR3 is 15 amino acids. Germline lookup yields CDR1 SGHTA and CDR2 FQGNSA.

Only a few counts were recorded for this clone. The chain employs TRBV4-2 and TRBJ2-1; 11 positions match TRBD2. V lost 3 bases, J lost 1 base, and 2 bases stayed unmatched. The germline CDR1 and CDR2 sequences are LGHNA and YNFKEQ. CDR3 size: 16 residues. The chain's CDR3 is CASSHLAGGSYNEQFF. As DNA, the CDR3 is TGTGCCAGCAGCCACCTAGCGGGGGGTTCCTACAATGAGCAGTTCTTC.

This chain connects TRBV6-6 to TRBJ1-4; D not certain. Trimming left V 2 bases short and J 0 bases short, with 10 bases between. The CDR3 runs 16 residues. CDR1 MNHNY and CDR2 SVGAGI come from the germline V gene (reference sequence). The CDR3, as DNA: TGTGCCAGCAGTTACGCCAGGATGGCAACTAATGAAAAACTGTTTTTT. This encodes CASSYARMATNEKLFF.

The gene calls are TRBV3-1 (or the pseudogene TRBV3-2) and TRBJ2-1, with D unclear. Per germline, CDR1 LGHDT and CDR2 YNNKEL (reference sequence). Trimming pared 5 bases from V and 7 bases from J, leaving 6 bases between. The CDR3 covers 11 residues. CDR3 residues: CASSNGNEQFF. CDR3 sequence (DNA): TGTGCCAGCAGCAACGGGAATGAGCAGTTCTTC.

V gene TRBV5-1 combines with J gene TRBJ1-1; D uncertain. CDR1 and CDR2 from the germline V gene are SGHRS and YFSETQ. Trimming removed 0 bases at V and 3 bases at J, with 6 bases between. The CDR3 consists of 13 residues. The CDR3 sequence: CASSLGRDTEAFF. The CDR3 DNA reads as TGCGCCAGCAGCTTGGGGCGGGACACTGAAGCTTTCTTT.

The J gene is TRBJ2-5, the V gene TRBV6-5; no definite D call. Germline CDR1 MNHEY, CDR2 SVGAGI. This CDR3 is 12 amino acids long. Trimming shortened V by 5 bases and J by 1 base, and 5 bases separated the two germline ends. The CDR3 spells CASSTSQETQYF. For the CDR3, the DNA is TGTGCCAGCAGTACCAGCCAAGAGACCCAGTACTTC.

The chain employs TRBV25-1 and TRBJ1-1; D is perhaps TRBD1 (6 bases). CDR1 is MGHDK and CDR2 is SYGVNS in the germline V gene. V dropped 2 bases and J dropped 2 bases, with 12 bases sitting between them. The CDR3 is made up of 15 amino acids. CDR3 DNA: TGTGCCAGCAGTGAAACAGGGTTTATTAACACTGAAGCTTTCTTT. It encodes CASSETGFINTEAFF.

Turning to this clone: The junction differs from germline at one of its ends, possibly a read error. The chain carries TRBV6-4 and TRBJ2-5; D gene unclear. Per germline, CDR1 MRHNA and CDR2 SNTAGT. This CDR3 is built from 10 residues. The CDR3 DNA sequence: TGTGCCAGCATGGTAGAGGCCCAGTACTTC. It codes for CASMVEAQYF.

The chain recombines TRBV28 with TRBJ1-4; D might be TRBD1 (6 bases). The germline V and J ends were trimmed by 6 bases and 1 base, with 12 bases remaining between them. The germline V gene has CDR1 MDHEN and CDR2 SYDVKM. The CDR3 covers 15 residues. For the CDR3, the DNA is TGTGCCAGCAGGCGAAGGACAGTAACTAATGAAAAACTGTTTTTT. Translating gives CASRRRTVTNEKLFF.

The gene calls are TRBV14 and TRBJ1-2; D is possibly TRBD1 (6 bases). Germline V gene sequence: CDR1 SGHDN, CDR2 FVKESK. Trimming took 1 base from V and 4 from J, leaving 13 bases between them. This CDR3 contains 15 residues. The CDR3 spells CASSQAGGRFYGYTF. In DNA, the CDR3 is TGTGCCAGCAGCCAAGCCGGGGGGCGCTTCTATGGCTACACCTTC.